The 27 T cell receptor beta chains given below trace back to one sample, sequenced in a study of patients and donors after allogeneic stem cell transplantation. TCRdb fed the RT-PCR reads into MiXCR, producing one record per CDR3 protein. Of some 880,000 distinct CDR3 sequences listed, over 15% were seen once; the top ten hold around 5.5%. Sample: blood, either unsorted or a sorted T cell fraction (not recorded which). The receptors shown here come from a human donor who was either an allogeneic HSCT recipient or a stem cell or donor lymphocyte infusion donor (not recorded which). It is not recorded whose cells these are; they may come from a transplant donor.

The genes are TRBV3-1 and TRBJ1-5, with D unclear. The CDR3 covers 15 residues. V was clipped by 1 base and J by 0 bases, with 7 bases between them. Per the germline V gene, CDR1 is LGHDT and CDR2 is YNNKEL (reference sequence). The CDR3 sequence is CASSQGRTSNQPQHF. The DNA for the CDR3 is TGTGCCAGCAGCCAAGGACGGACTAGCAATCAGCCCCAGCATTTT.

The rearrangement links TRBV5-5 to TRBJ2-3; 9 nucleotides agree with TRBD1. With 7 bases clipped from V and 3 bases from J, the junction kept 9 bases outside the gene matches. This CDR3 comprises 15 residues. CDR1 is SGHKS and CDR2 is YYEKEE in the germline V gene (reference sequence). CDR3 DNA: TGTGCCAGCGGCCGTGAAGGACAGGGGACAGATACGCAGTATTTT. It encodes CASGREGQGTDTQYF.

This chain connects TRBV7-8 to TRBJ2-3; D not resolved. Germline-derived CDR1 and CDR2 are SGHVS and FQNEAQ. V lost 2 bases and J lost 0, with 9 bases in between. The CDR3 runs 15 residues. The CDR3 DNA reads TGTGCCAGCAGCTTAATGTCGCGGAGCACAGATACGCAGTATTTT. It yields the protein CASSLMSRSTDTQYF.

This clonotype was counted a few times. This chain uses TRBV7-3 with TRBJ1-2; TRBD1 matches 10 bases. The V gene's germline CDR1 is SGHTA and CDR2 FQGTGA. Trimming took 5 bases from V and 3 from J; bases not matched to a gene: 6. The CDR3 extends over 15 amino acids. The CDR3 region has the DNA TGTGCCAGCAGCCCCGGGACAGGGGTCCACTATGGCTACACCTTC. The encoded protein is CASSPGTGVHYGYTF. The full variable domain, its missing parts supplied by reference TRBV7-3 and TRBJ1-2, is GAGVSQTPSNKVTEKGKYVELRCDPISGHTALYWYRQSLGQGPEFLIYFQGTGAADDSGLPNDRFFAVRPEGSVSTLKIQRTERGDSAVYLCASSPGTGVHYGYTFGSGTRLTVV.

The CDR3 sequence: CASSLGTSGRAEDTQYF. CDR3 in DNA: TGTGCCAGCAGCCTCGGGACTAGCGGGAGGGCCGAGGATACGCAGTATTTT. The chain is built from TRBV4-2 and TRBJ2-3, with 16 bases aligning to TRBD2. V was clipped by 4 bases and J by 6 bases; unmatched bases: 7. Germline-derived CDR1 and CDR2 are LGHNA and YNFKEQ. The length of the CDR3 is 17 residues.

This clonotype was seen a few times. V gene TRBV6-2 or TRBV6-3 combines with J gene TRBJ1-5; D not resolved. Germline-derived CDR1 and CDR2 are MNHEY and SVGEGT. CDR3 length: 13 residues. V lost 6 bases and J 5 bases, leaving 11 bases between the germline ends. The CDR3 region is CASSDRNHQPQHF. CDR3 coding DNA: TGTGCCAGCAGCGATAGAAATCATCAGCCCCAGCATTTT.

The chain uses TRBV29-1 and TRBJ1-2; D is unclear. The V end was cut by 3 bases, the J end by 1 base, with 18 bases between. Germline loops: CDR1 SQVTM, CDR2 ANQGSEA. CDR3 size: 16 residues. CDR3 amino acids: CSVEVRRSSINYGYTF. The CDR3 DNA is TGCAGCGTTGAGGTCAGGCGCTCCTCCATTAACTATGGCTACACCTTC.

The chain is built from TRBV20-1 and TRBJ2-3; no clear D. The CDR3 sequence is 13 residues long. From germline, CDR1 is DFQATT and CDR2 SNEGSKA (reference sequence). V lost 7 bases, J lost 3 bases, and 14 bases lay in between. CDR3: CSGVLEGTDTQYF. CDR3 nucleotides: TGCAGTGGAGTCCTAGAAGGTACAGATACGCAGTATTTT.

This clonotype was counted only a few times. J is TRBJ1-1 and V is TRBV2; D call uncertain. The CDR3 contains 14 residues. V lost 1 base and J 6 bases, leaving 12 bases between the germline ends. Germline V lookup: CDR1 SNHLY, CDR2 FYNNEI. Written as DNA, the CDR3 is TGTGCCAGCAGTGAAGTGGCAGGCGGATCTGAAGCTTTCTTT. This translates into CASSEVAGGSEAFF.

The CDR3 loop is CAISELVNTEAFF. The CDR3 DNA reads TGTGCCATCAGTGAGCTAGTGAACACTGAAGCTTTCTTT. This rearrangement joins TRBV10-3 to TRBJ1-1, with no clear D. Germline V gene sequence: CDR1 ENHRY, CDR2 SYGVKD. Trimming shortened V by 2 bases and J by 0 bases, and 4 bases separated the two germline ends. This CDR3 spans 13 amino acids.

Many counts were recorded for this clonotype. The chain links TRBV20-1 to TRBJ2-7; 12 bases align to TRBD2. The CDR3 runs to 15 residues. Germline V gene lookup returns CDR1 DFQATT and CDR2 SNEGSKA (reference sequence). V shed 0 bases and J 4 bases; nucleotides not matched to a gene: 4. The DNA of the CDR3 is TGCAGTGCTAGAGATCCGACTAGCGGGAGTTACGAGCAGTACTTC. As protein: CSARDPTSGSYEQYF.

The chain combines TRBV12-3 or TRBV12-4 with TRBJ1-1; 8 nucleotides line up with TRBD1. J was trimmed by 4 bases and V by 5 bases; bases with no gene match: 9. The CDR3 runs 15 residues. The CDR3 here is CASSRGQGFSTEAFF. DNA of the CDR3: TGTGCCAGCAGTAGAGGACAGGGTTTTTCCACTGAAGCTTTCTTT.

This clonotype was detected a few times. The chain recombines TRBV4-3 with TRBJ1-2; 7 bases are a match to TRBD1. J gave up 6 bases and V 5 bases, and 9 bases lay outside the gene matches. Germline V lookup: CDR1 LGHNA, CDR2 YSLEER. The CDR3 consists of 14 residues. The CDR3 DNA reads as TGCGCCAGCAGCTCCAGACAGGGCCTTGATGGCTACACCTTC. It yields the protein CASSSRQGLDGYTF.

The gene calls are TRBV7-2 and TRBJ2-1; 13 bases are shared with TRBD2. Germline V lookup: CDR1 SGHTA, CDR2 FQGNSA. CDR3 size: 15 residues. The V and J ends lost 3 bases and 6 bases, in that order; junction bases with no gene match: 2. The CDR3: CASSLTSGGSNEQFF. The CDR3 nucleotides are TGTGCCAGCAGCTTGACTAGCGGGGGGAGCAATGAGCAGTTCTTC.

V usage is TRBV6-1 and J usage is TRBJ1-2, with TRBD1 as a possible D gene (6 bases). The CDR3 has 15 amino acids. In germline, CDR1 is MNHNS, CDR2 SASEGT. Trimming stripped 6 bases from V and 3 bases from J, with 17 bases between. CDR3 amino acids: CASRGLGGSYYGYTF. CDR3 DNA sequence: TGTGCCAGCAGGGGACTAGGGGGTAGCTACTATGGCTACACCTTC.

The rearrangement uses TRBV20-1 and TRBJ2-1; D might be TRBD2 (5 bases). CDR1 DFQATT and CDR2 SNEGSKA come from the germline V gene (reference sequence). The CDR3 runs 16 residues. Trimming left V 6 bases short and J 0 bases short, with 18 bases between. In DNA form, the CDR3 reads TGCAGTGCAACGGGGTTGCAGCGACTCTCCTACAATGAGCAGTTCTTC. Its translation: CSATGLQRLSYNEQFF.

This clonotype showed up just a few times. The V call is TRBV5-1, the J call TRBJ1-6; weak D call: TRBD1 (5 bases). The CDR3 runs to 12 residues. V was pared by 5 bases and J by 14 bases, with 14 bases between. Germline CDR1 reads SGHRS; CDR2 reads YFSETQ. This chain's CDR3 is CASRSRWGTLHF. In DNA, the CDR3 is TGCGCCAGCAGAAGTCGTTGGGGGACCCTCCACTTT.

CDR3 nucleotide sequence: TGCGCCAGCAACCTTGGGGAAAAACTGTTTTTT. Protein: CASNLGEKLFF. This sequence joins TRBV4-1 and TRBJ1-4, with D unclear. Germline V gives CDR1 MGHRA, CDR2 YSYEKL. The V end was cut by 7 bases, the J end by 8 bases, with 8 bases between. The CDR3 sequence is 11 residues long.

Concerning this clonotype: This clone may be a read error of a much larger clone one base away. Here the CDR3 reads CASRLGQGYEQFF. The CDR3 bases are TGTGCCAGCCGTCTAGGACAGGGGTATGAGCAGTTCTTC. V usage is TRBV12-3 or TRBV12-4 and J usage is TRBJ2-1; 9 bases map to TRBD1. The ends lost 8 bases at V and 8 bases at J; junction bases unmatched: 7. This CDR3 contains 13 residues.

This clonotype has just a few counts. The chain carries TRBV7-3 and TRBJ2-5; TRBD2 might be the D (5 bases). The CDR3 length is 13 residues. The germline CDR1 and CDR2 sequences are SGHTA and FQGTGA. Trimming left V 0 bases short and J 5 bases short, with 7 bases between. The CDR3 sequence: CASSLTVAETQYF. The CDR3 nucleotides read TGTGCCAGCAGCTTAACCGTAGCGGAGACCCAGTACTTC.

The chain uses TRBV28 and TRBJ2-3, with D tentatively TRBD2 (5 bases). The germline gives CDR1 MDHEN, CDR2 SYDVKM. The V and J ends lost 5 bases and 0 bases respectively, with 15 bases between them. This CDR3 has 16 residues. CDR3 sequence reads: CASSATRRASTDTQYF. The CDR3 DNA reads TGTGCCAGCAGTGCAACCAGGCGGGCTAGCACAGATACGCAGTATTTT.

The chain links TRBV5-1 to TRBJ1-2; weak D call: TRBD1 (6 bases). V lost 0 bases and J 8 bases, leaving 11 bases between the germline ends. The CDR3 covers 13 residues. In germline, CDR1 is SGHRS, CDR2 YFSETQ. The CDR3 DNA is TGCGCCAGCAGCTTGGCCACAGGGAAGGGCTACACCTTC. Translating it yields CASSLATGKGYTF.

The table lists this clonotype with a few counts. CDR3 DNA sequence: TGCGCCAGCAGCATCGGGACAGGGAGCCGTAACTATGGCTACACCTTC. Translated: CASSIGTGSRNYGYTF. V usage is TRBV5-1 and J usage is TRBJ1-2, with 9 bases aligning to TRBD1. Germline V gene lookup returns CDR1 SGHRS and CDR2 YFSETQ. J gave up 1 base and V 4 bases, and 8 bases lay outside the gene matches. The length of the CDR3 is 16 residues. Complete variable domain (other parts from reference TRBV5-1 and TRBJ1-2): KAGVTQTPRYLIKTRGQQVTLSCSPISGHRSVSWYQQTPGQGLQFLFEYFSETQRNKGNFPGRFSGRQFSNSRSEMNVSTLELGDSALYLCASSIGTGSRNYGYTFGSGTRLTVV.

This clonotype has just a few counts. The chain carries TRBV4-1 and TRBJ2-7, with unresolved D. The V end lost 5 bases, the J end lost 6 bases, and 17 bases lay between the germline ends. CDR1 and CDR2 (germline): MGHRA, YSYEKL. The length of the CDR3 is 14 residues. CDR3 region: CASSVQSGEREQYF. The DNA for the CDR3 is TGCGCCAGCAGCGTACAGTCAGGAGAGCGCGAGCAGTACTTC.

The CDR3 loop is CASSQRDRVGDTQYF. The CDR3 bases are TGTGCCAGCAGCCAACGGGACAGGGTGGGCGATACGCAGTATTTT. This sequence joins TRBV3-1 and TRBJ2-3; 9 nucleotides line up with TRBD1. The CDR3 is made up of 15 amino acids. Germline CDR1 and CDR2: LGHDT and YNNKEL (reference sequence). V lost 2 bases and J lost 6; bases outside the gene matches: 6.

The chain links TRBV6-5 to TRBJ1-3; no clear D. CDR3 length: 14 residues. Germline assignment: CDR1 MNHEY and CDR2 SVGAGI. Deletions cut 4 bases from V and 4 bases from J, with 11 bases between. The CDR3 DNA follows: TGTGCCAGCAGTTGGGATAGAACAGGAAACACCATATATTTT. Protein: CASSWDRTGNTIYF.

Regarding this clonotype: The likely explanation is a read error, given a far larger clone one base away. The rearrangement uses TRBV7-9 and TRBJ2-7; D is uncertain. V lost 7 bases to trimming and J lost 0 bases, with 4 bases between them. Germline CDR1 and CDR2: SEHNR and FQNEAQ (reference sequence). The CDR3 extends over 11 amino acids. The CDR3 loop reads CASTLSYEQYF. The CDR3, as DNA: TGTGCCAGCACCCTCTCCTACGAGCAGTACTTC. Drawing the rest from reference TRBV7-9 and TRBJ2-7, the complete variable domain is DTGVSQNPRHKITKRGQNVTFRCDPISEHNRLYWYRQTLGQGPEFLTYFQNEAQLEKSRLLSDRFSAERPKGSFSTLEIQRTEQGDSAMYLCASTLSYEQYFGPGTRLTVT.